This T cell receptor (beta chain) was captured by sequencing in a study of control samples from healthy donors and cancer patients. Germline CDR1 and CDR2: SGHRS and YFSETQ. V lost 1 base and J 0 bases, leaving 7 bases between the germline ends. The CDR3 covers 15 residues. TCRdb's table, derived via immunoSEQ multiplex PCR, lists solely in-frame clones and lacks some. Among around 130,000 clones listed, more than 70% were seen once. The source is a man between 50 and 59 years old in good health. The chain joins TRBV5-1 to TRBJ2-2; D is unclear. The sample comprised blood. The DNA for the CDR3 is TGCGCCAGCAGCTTGTCACAAGCGAACACCGGGGAGCTGTTTTTT. Translated: CASSLSQANTGELFF.